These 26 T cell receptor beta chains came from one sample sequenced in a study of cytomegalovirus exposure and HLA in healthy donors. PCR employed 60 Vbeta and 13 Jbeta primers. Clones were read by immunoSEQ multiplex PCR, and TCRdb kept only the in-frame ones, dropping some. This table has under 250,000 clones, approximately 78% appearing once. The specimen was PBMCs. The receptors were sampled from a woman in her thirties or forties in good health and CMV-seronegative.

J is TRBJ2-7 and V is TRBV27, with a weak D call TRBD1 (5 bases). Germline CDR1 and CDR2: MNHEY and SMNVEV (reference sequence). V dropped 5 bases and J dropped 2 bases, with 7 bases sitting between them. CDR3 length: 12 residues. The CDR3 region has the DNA TGTGCCAGCAGTGACAGCGCCTACGAGCAGTACTTC. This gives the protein CASSDSAYEQYF.

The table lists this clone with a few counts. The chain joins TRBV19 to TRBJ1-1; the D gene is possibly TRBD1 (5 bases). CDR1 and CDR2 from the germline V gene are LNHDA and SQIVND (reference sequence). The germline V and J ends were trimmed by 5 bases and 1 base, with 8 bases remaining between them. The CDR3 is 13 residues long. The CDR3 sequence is CASSDSTNTEAFF. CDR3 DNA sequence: TGTGCCAGTAGTGACAGTACGAACACTGAAGCTTTCTTT.

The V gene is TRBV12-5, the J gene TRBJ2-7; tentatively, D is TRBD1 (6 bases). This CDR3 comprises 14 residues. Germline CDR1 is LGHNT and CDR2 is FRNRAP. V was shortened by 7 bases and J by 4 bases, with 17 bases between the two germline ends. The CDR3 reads CASALVGQPYEQYF. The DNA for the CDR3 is TGTGCTAGTGCCTTAGTGGGACAACCTTACGAGCAGTACTTC.

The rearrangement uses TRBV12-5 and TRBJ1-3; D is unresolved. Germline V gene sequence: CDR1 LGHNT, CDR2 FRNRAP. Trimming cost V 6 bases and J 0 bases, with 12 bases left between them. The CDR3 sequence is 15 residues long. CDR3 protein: CASGDTAFSGNTIYF. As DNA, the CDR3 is TGTGCTAGTGGAGATACAGCTTTCTCTGGAAACACCATATATTTT.

CDR3 bases: TGTGCCAGCGATACCTCAGGGATTAACAATCAGCCCCAGCATTTT. Translated: CASDTSGINNQPQHF. J is TRBJ1-5 and V is TRBV28; possibly TRBD1 for D (5 bases). The germline gives CDR1 MDHEN, CDR2 SYDVKM. V lost 8 bases to trimming and J lost 3 bases, with 17 bases between them. CDR3 length: 15 amino acids.

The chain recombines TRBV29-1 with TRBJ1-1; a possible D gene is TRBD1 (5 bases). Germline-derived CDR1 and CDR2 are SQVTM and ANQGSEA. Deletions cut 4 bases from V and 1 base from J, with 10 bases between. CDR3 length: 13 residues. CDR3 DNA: TGCAGCGTTGTAGGACAACCGAACACTGAAGCTTTCTTT. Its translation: CSVVGQPNTEAFF.

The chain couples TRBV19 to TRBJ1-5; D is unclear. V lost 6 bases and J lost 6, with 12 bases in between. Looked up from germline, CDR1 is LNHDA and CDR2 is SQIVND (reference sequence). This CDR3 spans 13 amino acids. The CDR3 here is CASSLSFVQPQHF. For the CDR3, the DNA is TGTGCCAGTAGCCTATCCTTTGTTCAGCCCCAGCATTTT.

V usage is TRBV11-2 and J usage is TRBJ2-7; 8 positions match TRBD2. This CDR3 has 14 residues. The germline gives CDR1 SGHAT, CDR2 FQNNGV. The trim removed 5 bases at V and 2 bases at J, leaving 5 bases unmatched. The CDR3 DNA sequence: TGTGCCAGCAGCGTACTAGCGGAGGCCTACGAGCAGTACTTC. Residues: CASSVLAEAYEQYF.

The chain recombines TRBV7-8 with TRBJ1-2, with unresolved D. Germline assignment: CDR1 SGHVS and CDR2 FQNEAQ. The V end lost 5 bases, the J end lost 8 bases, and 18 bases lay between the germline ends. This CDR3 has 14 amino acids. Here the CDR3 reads CASSPRGMLEGYTF. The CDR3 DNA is TGTGCCAGCAGCCCGAGAGGGATGTTGGAAGGCTACACCTTC.

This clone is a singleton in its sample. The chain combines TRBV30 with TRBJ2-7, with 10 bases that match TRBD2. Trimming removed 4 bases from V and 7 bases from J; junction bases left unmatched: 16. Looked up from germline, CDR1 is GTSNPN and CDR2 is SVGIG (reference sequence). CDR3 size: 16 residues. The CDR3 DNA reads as TGTGCCTGGAACTCAGCGAGCGGGAGGGCCAGGAGGGAGCAGTACTTC. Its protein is CAWNSASGRARREQYF.

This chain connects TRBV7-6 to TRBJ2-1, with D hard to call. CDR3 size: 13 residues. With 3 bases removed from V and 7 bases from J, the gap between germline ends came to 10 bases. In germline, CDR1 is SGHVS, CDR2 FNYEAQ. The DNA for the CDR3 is TGTGCCAGCAGCTTCGAGTCCGGGAATGAGCAGTTCTTC. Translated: CASSFESGNEQFF.

The CDR3 protein is CASSLVRVPTEAFF. The CDR3, as DNA: TGCGCCAGCAGCCTCGTCAGGGTCCCCACTGAAGCTTTCTTT. The rearrangement uses TRBV4-1 and TRBJ1-1; the D gene is possibly TRBD1 (5 bases). The CDR3 contains 14 residues. Trimming took off 4 bases at V and 4 bases at J, with 13 bases between the two ends. CDR1 and CDR2 (germline): MGHRA, YSYEKL.

In DNA form, the CDR3 reads TGTGCCAGTAGTATCTCATACTCCCTGAACACTGAAGCTTTCTTT. Protein product: CASSISYSLNTEAFF. This rearrangement joins TRBV19 to TRBJ1-1, with D unresolved. The CDR3 has 15 residues. Germline assignment: CDR1 LNHDA and CDR2 SQIVND (reference sequence). The V end was cut by 3 bases, the J end by 0 bases, with 11 bases between.

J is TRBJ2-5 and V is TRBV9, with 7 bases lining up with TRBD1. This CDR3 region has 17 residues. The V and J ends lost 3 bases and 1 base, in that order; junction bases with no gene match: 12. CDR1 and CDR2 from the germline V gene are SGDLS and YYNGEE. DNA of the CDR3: TGTGCCAGCAGCGCAGGAAAATCTACAGGGGCCCAAGAGACCCAGTACTTC. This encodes CASSAGKSTGAQETQYF.

CDR3 residues: CASSHPTGGAYEQYF. CDR3 in DNA: TGTGCCAGCAGCCACCCTACAGGGGGAGCCTACGAGCAGTACTTC. The chain has TRBV4-2 and TRBJ2-7; TRBD1 matches 8 bases. There are 15 residues in the CDR3. The ends lost 3 bases at V and 2 bases at J; junction bases unmatched: 6. Germline CDR1 and CDR2: LGHNA and YNFKEQ.

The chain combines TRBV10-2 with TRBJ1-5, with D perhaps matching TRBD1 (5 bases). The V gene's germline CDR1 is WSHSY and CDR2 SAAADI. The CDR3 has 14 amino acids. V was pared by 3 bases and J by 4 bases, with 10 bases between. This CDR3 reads CASSDGGGNQPQHF. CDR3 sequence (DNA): TGCGCCAGCAGTGATGGGGGGGGGAATCAGCCCCAGCATTTT.

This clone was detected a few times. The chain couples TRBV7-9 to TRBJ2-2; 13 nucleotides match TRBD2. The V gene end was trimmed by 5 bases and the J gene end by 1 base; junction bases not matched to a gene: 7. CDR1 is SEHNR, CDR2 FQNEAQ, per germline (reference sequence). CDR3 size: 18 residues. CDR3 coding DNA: TGTGCCAGCAGCGTTAGGACTAGCGGGAGAAGGAACACCGGGGAGCTGTTTTTT. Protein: CASSVRTSGRRNTGELFF.

The CDR3 nucleotides read TGTGCCAGTACTATAGGACAGGGTATCGGCACTGAAGCTTTCTTT. Translation gives CASTIGQGIGTEAFF. The V and J genes are TRBV2 and TRBJ1-1, with 8 bases lining up with TRBD1. Germline V lookup: CDR1 SNHLY, CDR2 FYNNEI. The CDR3 runs 15 residues. V shed 9 bases and J 4 bases; nucleotides not matched to a gene: 13.

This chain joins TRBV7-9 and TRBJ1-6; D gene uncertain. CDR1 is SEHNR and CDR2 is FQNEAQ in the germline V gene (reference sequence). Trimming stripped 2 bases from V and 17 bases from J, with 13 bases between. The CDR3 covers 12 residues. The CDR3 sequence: CASSLFGNFVHF. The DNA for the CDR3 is TGTGCCAGCAGCTTATTCGGGAACTTCGTCCACTTT.

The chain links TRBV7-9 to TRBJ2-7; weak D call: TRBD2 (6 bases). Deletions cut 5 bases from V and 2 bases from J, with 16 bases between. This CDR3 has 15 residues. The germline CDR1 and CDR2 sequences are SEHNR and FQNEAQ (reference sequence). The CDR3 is CASSITWDSTYEQYF. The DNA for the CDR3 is TGTGCCAGCAGCATTACCTGGGACTCAACCTACGAGCAGTACTTC.

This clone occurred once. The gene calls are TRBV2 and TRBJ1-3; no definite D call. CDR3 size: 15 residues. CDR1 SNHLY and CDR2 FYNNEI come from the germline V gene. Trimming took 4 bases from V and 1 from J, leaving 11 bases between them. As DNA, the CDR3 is TGTGCCAGCAGTGGGAACAGAATATCTGGAAACACCATATATTTT. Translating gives CASSGNRISGNTIYF.

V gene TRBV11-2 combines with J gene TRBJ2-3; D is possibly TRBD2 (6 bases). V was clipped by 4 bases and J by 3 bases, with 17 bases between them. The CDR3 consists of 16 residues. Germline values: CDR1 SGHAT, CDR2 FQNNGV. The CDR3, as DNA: TGTGCCAGCAGCTCTTTCCGGGGGAGGCAGACAGATACGCAGTATTTT. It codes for CASSSFRGRQTDTQYF.

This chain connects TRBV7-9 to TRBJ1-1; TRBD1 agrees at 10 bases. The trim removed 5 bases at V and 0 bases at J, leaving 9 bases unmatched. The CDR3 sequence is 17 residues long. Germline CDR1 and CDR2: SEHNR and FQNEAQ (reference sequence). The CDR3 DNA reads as TGTGCCAGCAGCCCATTACAGACAGGGGGCTTGAACACTGAAGCTTTCTTT. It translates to CASSPLQTGGLNTEAFF. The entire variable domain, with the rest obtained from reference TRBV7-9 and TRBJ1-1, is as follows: DTGVSQNPRHKITKRGQNVTFRCDPISEHNRLYWYRQTLGQGPEFLTYFQNEAQLEKSRLLSDRFSAERPKGSFSTLEIQRTEQGDSAMYLCASSPLQTGGLNTEAFFGQGTRLTVV.

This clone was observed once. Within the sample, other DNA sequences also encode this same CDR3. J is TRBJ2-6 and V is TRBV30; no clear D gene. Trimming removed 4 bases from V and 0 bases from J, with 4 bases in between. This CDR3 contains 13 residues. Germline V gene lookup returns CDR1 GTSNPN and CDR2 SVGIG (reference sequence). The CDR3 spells CAWTGSGANVLTF. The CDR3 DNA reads TGTGCCTGGACCGGCTCTGGGGCCAACGTCCTGACTTTC.

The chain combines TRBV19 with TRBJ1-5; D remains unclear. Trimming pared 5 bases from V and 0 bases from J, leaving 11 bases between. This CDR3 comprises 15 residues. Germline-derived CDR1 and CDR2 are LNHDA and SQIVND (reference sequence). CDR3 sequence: CASSLAEYSNQPQHF. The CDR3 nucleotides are TGTGCCAGTAGTCTAGCAGAATATAGCAATCAGCCCCAGCATTTT. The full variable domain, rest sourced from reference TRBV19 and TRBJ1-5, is DGGITQSPKYLFRKEGQNVTLSCEQNLNHDAMYWYRQDPGQGLRLIYYSQIVNDFQKGDIAEGYSVSREKKESFPLTVTSAQKNPTAFYLCASSLAEYSNQPQHFGDGTRLSIL.

The CDR3, as DNA: TGCGCCAGCAGCTCTACAGGGGACTCCACCGGGGAGCTGTTTTTT. Amino acid sequence: CASSSTGDSTGELFF. The chain links TRBV5-1 to TRBJ2-2, with D possibly matching TRBD1 (7 bases). The CDR3 contains 15 residues. Trimming shortened V by 3 bases and J by 4 bases, and 13 bases separated the two germline ends. Germline-derived CDR1 and CDR2 are SGHRS and YFSETQ.